This T cell receptor beta chain was sequenced during a study of T cell changes during pregnancy in multiple sclerosis. The CDR3 consists of 18 residues. V was clipped by 4 bases and J by 5 bases; unmatched bases: 14. The V gene's germline CDR1 is SGHTA and CDR2 FQGTGA. Here immunoSEQ multiplex PCR was the method, and the copy in TCRdb shows in-frame clones only, minus some. The sample comprises 54,000 or so clones, 85% to 95% of which are singletons, and 0.36% rests with the top ten. The rearrangement uses TRBV7-3 and TRBJ2-1, with 10 bases lining up with TRBD2. Material: CD4+ T cells from peripheral blood mononuclear cells, obtained before pregnancy. This clonotype was sampled from a female donor with multiple sclerosis, enrolled in a pregnancy study. CDR3 loop: CASSSQPTGLAVNNEQFF. CDR3 in DNA: TGTGCCAGCAGCTCACAACCCACAGGACTAGCGGTAAACAATGAGCAGTTCTTC.